Sequencing of this T cell receptor (beta chain) was carried out in a study of cytomegalovirus exposure and HLA in healthy donors. General observations from the study: There were some public TCRs occurring in many donors, but most TCR sequences were rare.

The CDR3 has 11 amino acids. Looked up from germline, CDR1 is GTSNPN and CDR2 is SVGIG (reference sequence). The ends were cut back, 4 bases at V and 8 bases at J, with 11 bases in the middle. Primers included in the PCR were 60 Vbeta and 13 Jbeta primers. Clones were read by immunoSEQ multiplex PCR, and TCRdb kept only the in-frame ones, dropping some. The sample totals approximately 120,000 clones. On this clone: Its cognate antigen is unknown.

The material sequenced was PBMCs. This TCR was recovered from a man between 18 and 35 years old in good health and CMV-seronegative. The rearrangement joins TRBV30 to TRBJ1-2, with D possibly matching TRBD1 (6 bases). The CDR3 sequence: CAWMTGRGYTF. CDR3 nucleotides: TGTGCCTGGATGACAGGACGGGGCTACACCTTC.